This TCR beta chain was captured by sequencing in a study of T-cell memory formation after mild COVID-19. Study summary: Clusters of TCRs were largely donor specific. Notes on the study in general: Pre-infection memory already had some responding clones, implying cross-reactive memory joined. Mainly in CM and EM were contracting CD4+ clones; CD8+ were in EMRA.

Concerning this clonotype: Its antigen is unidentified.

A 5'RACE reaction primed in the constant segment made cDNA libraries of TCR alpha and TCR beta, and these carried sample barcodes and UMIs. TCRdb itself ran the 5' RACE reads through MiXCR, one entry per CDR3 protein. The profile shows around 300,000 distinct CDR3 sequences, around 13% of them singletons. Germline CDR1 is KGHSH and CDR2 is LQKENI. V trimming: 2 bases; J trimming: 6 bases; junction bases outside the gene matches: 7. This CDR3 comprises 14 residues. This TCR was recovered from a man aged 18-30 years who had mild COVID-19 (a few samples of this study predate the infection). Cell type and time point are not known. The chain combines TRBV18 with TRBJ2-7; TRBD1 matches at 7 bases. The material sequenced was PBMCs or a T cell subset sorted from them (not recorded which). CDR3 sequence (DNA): TGTGCCAGCTCACCAACGCCGGGACAGCCCGAGCAGTACGTC. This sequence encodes CASSPTPGQPEQYV.